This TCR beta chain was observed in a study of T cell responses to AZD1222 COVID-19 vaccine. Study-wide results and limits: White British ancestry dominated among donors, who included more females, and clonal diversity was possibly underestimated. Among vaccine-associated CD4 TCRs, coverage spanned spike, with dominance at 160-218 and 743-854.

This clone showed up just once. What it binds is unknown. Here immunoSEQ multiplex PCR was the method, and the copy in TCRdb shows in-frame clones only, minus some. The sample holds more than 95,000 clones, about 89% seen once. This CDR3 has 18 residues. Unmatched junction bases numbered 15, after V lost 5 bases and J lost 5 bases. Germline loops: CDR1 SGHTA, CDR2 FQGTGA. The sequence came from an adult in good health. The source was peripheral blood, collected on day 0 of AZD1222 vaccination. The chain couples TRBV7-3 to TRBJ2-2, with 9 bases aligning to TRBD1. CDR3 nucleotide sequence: TGTGCCAGCAGCAAGAACGTTCTGGGGACAGGGATGACCGGGGAGCTGTTTTTT. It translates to CASSKNVLGTGMTGELFF.